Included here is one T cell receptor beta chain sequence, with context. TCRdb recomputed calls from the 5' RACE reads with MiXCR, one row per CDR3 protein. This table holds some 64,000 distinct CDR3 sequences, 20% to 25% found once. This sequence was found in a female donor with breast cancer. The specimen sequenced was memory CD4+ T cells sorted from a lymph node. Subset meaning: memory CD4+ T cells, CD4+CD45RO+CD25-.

The chain's CDR3 is CATSRDSGRIYEQYF. The CDR3 region has the DNA TGTGCCACCAGCAGAGATTCGGGCAGAATCTACGAGCAGTACTTC. V and J are TRBV15 and TRBJ2-7; D is unclear. Germline CDR1 is LNHNV and CDR2 is YYDKDF (reference sequence). V lost 0 bases, J lost 3 bases, and 12 bases lay in between. CDR3 length: 15 residues.